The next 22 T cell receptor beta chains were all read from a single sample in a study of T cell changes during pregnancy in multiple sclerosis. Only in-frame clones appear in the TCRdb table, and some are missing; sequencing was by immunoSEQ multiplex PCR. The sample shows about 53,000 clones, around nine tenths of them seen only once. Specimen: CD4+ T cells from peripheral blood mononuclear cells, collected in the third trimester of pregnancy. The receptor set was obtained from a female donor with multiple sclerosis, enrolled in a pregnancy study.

CDR3 nucleotide sequence: TGTGCCAGCAGCTTCCAATTAGCGGGCGAGCAGTACTTC. This sequence encodes CASSFQLAGEQYF. This sequence joins TRBV7-8 and TRBJ2-7, with TRBD2 matching over 7 bases. Per germline, CDR1 SGHVS and CDR2 FQNEAQ. The trim removed 3 bases at V and 6 bases at J, leaving 5 bases unmatched. The CDR3 loop spans 13 amino acids.

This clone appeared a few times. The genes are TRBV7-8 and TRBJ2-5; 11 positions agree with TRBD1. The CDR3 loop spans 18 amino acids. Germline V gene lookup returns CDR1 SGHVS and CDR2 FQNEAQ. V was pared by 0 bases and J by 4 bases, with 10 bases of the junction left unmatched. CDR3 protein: CASSLASWGQGDAETQYF. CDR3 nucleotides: TGTGCCAGCAGCTTAGCGAGTTGGGGACAGGGGGACGCAGAGACCCAGTACTTC.

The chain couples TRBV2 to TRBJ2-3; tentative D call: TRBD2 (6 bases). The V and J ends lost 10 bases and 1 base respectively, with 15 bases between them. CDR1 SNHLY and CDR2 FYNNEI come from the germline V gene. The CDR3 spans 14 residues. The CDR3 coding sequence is TGTGCCACCTCTAGCGTTGGCGGCACAGATACGCAGTATTTT. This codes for CATSSVGGTDTQYF.

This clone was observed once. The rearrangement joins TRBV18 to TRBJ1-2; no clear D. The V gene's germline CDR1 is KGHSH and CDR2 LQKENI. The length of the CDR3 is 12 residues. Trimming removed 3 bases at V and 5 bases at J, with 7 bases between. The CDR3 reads CASSPTPYGYTF. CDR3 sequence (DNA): TGTGCCAGCTCACCTACACCGTATGGCTACACCTTC.

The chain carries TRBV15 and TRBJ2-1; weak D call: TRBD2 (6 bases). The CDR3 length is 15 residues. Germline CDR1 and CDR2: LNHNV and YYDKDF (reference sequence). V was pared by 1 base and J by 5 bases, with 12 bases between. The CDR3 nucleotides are TGTGCCACCAGCAGAGGAGGGCGGGGCAACAATGAGCAGTTCTTC. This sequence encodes CATSRGGRGNNEQFF. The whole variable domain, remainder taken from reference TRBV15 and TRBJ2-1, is DAMVIQNPRYQVTQFGKPVTLSCSQTLNHNVMYWYQQKSSQAPKLLFHYYDKDFNNEADTPDNFQSRRPNTSFCFLDIRSPGLGDTAMYLCATSRGGRGNNEQFFGPGTRLTVL.

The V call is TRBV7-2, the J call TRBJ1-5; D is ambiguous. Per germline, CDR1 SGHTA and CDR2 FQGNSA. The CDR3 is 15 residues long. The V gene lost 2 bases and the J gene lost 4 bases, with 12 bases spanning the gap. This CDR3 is CASSLMATGNQPQHF. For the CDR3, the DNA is TGTGCCAGCAGCTTAATGGCGACGGGGAATCAGCCCCAGCATTTT. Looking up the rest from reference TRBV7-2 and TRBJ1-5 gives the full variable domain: GAGVSQSPSNKVTEKGKDVELRCDPISGHTALYWYRQSLGQGLEFLIYFQGNSAPDKSGLPSDRFSAERTGGSVSTLTIQRTQQEDSAVYLCASSLMATGNQPQHFGDGTRLSIL.

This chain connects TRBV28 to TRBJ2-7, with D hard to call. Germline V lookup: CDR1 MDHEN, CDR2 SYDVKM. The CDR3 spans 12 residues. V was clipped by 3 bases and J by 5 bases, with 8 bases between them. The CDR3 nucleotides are TGTGCCAGCAGTTTCTGGGCCCACGAGCAGTACTTC. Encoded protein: CASSFWAHEQYF.

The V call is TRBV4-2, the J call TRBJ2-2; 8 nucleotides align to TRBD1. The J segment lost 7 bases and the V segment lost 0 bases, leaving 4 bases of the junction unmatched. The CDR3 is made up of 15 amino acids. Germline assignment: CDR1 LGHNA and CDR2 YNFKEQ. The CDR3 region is CASSQDPGGIGELFF. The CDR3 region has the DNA TGTGCCAGCAGCCAAGATCCAGGGGGCATCGGGGAGCTGTTTTTT.

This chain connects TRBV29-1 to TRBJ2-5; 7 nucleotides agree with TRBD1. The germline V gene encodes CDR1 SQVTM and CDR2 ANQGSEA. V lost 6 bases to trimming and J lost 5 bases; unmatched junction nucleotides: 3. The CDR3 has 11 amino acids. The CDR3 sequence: CSVDRPETQYF. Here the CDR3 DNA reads TGCAGCGTGGACAGGCCGGAGACCCAGTACTTC.

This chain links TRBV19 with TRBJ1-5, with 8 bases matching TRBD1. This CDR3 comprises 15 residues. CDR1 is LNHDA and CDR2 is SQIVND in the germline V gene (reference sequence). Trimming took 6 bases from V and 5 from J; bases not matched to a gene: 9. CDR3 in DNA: TGTGCCAGTAGCCGGCAAGGACAGGGCTATCAGCCCCAGCATTTT. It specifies CASSRQGQGYQPQHF.

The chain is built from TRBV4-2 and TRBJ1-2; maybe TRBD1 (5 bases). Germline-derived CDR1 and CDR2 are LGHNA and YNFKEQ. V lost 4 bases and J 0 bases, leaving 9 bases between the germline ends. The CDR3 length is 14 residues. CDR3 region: CASSRGVTNYGYTF. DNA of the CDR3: TGTGCCAGCAGCCGGGGGGTAACTAACTATGGCTACACCTTC.

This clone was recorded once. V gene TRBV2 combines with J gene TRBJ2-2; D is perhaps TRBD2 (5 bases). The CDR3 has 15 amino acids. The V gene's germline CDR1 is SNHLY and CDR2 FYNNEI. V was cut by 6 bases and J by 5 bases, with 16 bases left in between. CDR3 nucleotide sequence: TGTGCCAGCAGACCCCTAGGACTGATAACCGGGGAGCTGTTTTTT. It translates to CASRPLGLITGELFF. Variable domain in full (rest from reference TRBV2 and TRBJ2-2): EPEVTQTPSHQVTQMGQEVILRCVPISNHLYFYWYRQILGQKVEFLVSFYNNEISEKSEIFDDQFSVERPDGSNFTLKIRSTKLEDSAMYFCASRPLGLITGELFFGEGSRLTVL.

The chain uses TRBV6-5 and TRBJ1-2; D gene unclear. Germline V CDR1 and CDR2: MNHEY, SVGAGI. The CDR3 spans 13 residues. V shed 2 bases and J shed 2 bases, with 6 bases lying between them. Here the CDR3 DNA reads TGTGCCAGCAGTTACCTCCTGAACTATGGCTACACCTTC. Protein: CASSYLLNYGYTF.

CDR3 amino acids: CASSLEGARAFF. CDR3 bases: TGTGCCAGCAGCTTAGAGGGGGCGAGAGCTTTCTTT. The J gene is TRBJ1-1, the V gene TRBV13, with TRBD1 matching 7 bases. The CDR3 consists of 12 residues. V trimming: 1 base; J trimming: 10 bases; junction bases outside the gene matches: 3. Germline V lookup: CDR1 PRHDT, CDR2 FYEKMQ (reference sequence).

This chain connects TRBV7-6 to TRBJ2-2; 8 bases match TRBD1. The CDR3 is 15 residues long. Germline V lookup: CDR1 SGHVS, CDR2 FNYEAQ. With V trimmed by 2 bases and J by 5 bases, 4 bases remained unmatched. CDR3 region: CASSLQQGDTGELFF. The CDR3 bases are TGTGCCAGCAGCTTACAACAGGGGGATACCGGGGAGCTGTTTTTT.

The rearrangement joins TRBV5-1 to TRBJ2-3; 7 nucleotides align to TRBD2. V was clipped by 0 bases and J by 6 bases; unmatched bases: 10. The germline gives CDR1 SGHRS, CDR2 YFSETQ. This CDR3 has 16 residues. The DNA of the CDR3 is TGCGCCAGCAGCTTGGGCGGACTAGTCGGGGTTGATACGCAGTATTTT. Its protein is CASSLGGLVGVDTQYF.

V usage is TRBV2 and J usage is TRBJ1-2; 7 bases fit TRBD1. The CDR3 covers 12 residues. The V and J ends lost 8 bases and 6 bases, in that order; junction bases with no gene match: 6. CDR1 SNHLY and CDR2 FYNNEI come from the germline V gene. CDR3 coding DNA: TGTGCCAGCGCAACAGACAGGGATGGCTACACCTTC. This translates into CASATDRDGYTF.

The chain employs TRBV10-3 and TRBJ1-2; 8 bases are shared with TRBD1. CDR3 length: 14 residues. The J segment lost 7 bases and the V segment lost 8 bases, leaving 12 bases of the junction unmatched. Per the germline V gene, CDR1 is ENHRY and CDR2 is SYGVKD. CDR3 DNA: TGTGCCATCCACGATGGACAGGGTAGATCTGGCTACACCTTC. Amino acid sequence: CAIHDGQGRSGYTF.

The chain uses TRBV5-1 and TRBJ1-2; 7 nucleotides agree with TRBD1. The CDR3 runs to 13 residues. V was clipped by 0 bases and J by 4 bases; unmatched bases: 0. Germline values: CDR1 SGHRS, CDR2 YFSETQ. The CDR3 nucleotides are TGCGCCAGCAGCTTGGCAGGGGGCTATGGCTACACCTTC. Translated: CASSLAGGYGYTF.

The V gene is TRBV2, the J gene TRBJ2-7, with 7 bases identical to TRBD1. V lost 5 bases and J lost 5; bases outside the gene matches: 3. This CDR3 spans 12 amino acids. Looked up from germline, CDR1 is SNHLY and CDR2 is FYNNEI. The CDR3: CASSRGQDEQYF. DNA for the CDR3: TGTGCCAGCAGTAGGGGGCAGGACGAGCAGTACTTC.

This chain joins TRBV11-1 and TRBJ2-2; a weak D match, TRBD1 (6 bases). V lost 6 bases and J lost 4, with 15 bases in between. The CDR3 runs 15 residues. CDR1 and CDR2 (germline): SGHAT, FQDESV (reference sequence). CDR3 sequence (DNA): TGTGCCAGCAGGCCCTTGGGGGCGAGCACCGGGGAGCTGTTTTTT. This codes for CASRPLGASTGELFF.

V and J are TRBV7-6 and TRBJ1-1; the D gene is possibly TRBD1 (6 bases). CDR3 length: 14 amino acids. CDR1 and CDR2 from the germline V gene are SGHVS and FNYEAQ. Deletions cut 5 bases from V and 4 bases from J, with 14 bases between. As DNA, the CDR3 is TGTGCCAGCAGCCCAAGGCAGGGGAGCACTGAAGCTTTCTTT. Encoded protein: CASSPRQGSTEAFF.